A selection of T cell receptor beta chains follows, all from one sample in a study of shared clonotypes between healthy human individuals. Here immunoSEQ multiplex PCR was the method, and the copy in TCRdb shows in-frame clones only, minus some. The profile shows a few million clones, 93% of them singletons. Sequences were obtained from naive CD4+ T cells from PBMCs. These receptors were collected from a man between 18 and 35 years old in good health. Some clones in this sample may be carry-over from other donors' samples. CDR3s include the opening cysteine and the closing phenylalanine or tryptophan. D genes are given only for firm matches. Rows may omit the clone size; those that give it use once, few, many or a size class.

V gene	D gene	J gene	clone size	CDR3 protein	CDR3 DNA
TRBV9	TRBD2	TRBJ2-3	once	CASSVAPSGSGAQYF	TGTGCCAGCAGCGTAGCCCCTAGCGGGAGTGGTGCGCAGTATTTT
TRBV5-1	NA	TRBJ1-1	once	CASSLEAPRATEAFF	TGCGCCAGCAGCTTGGAGGCGCCCAGGGCCACTGAAGCTTTCTTT
TRBV2	TRBD1	TRBJ2-2	NA	CASRPGQGFYVELFF	TGTGCCAGCAGACCGGGACAGGGATTCTATGTGGAGCTGTTTTTT
TRBV10-3	NA	TRBJ2-1	NA	CAISSSVTYNEQFF	TGTGCCATCAGCTCGTCCGTTACCTACAATGAGCAGTTCTTC
TRBV5-1	NA	TRBJ2-2	NA	CASSLDGPTGELFF	TGCGCCAGCAGCTTGGATGGCCCAACCGGGGAGCTGTTTTTT
TRBV2	NA	TRBJ2-1	NA	CASSAARITYNEQFF	TGTGCCAGCAGTGCTGCGCGGATAACATACAATGAGCAGTTCTTC
TRBV10-1	NA	TRBJ2-4	NA	CASSGGLGKNIQYF	TGCGCCAGCAGTGGGGGGCTCGGCAAAAACATTCAGTACTTC
TRBV7-2	NA	TRBJ2-1	NA	CASSLDRVHEQFF	TGTGCCAGCAGCTTAGATAGGGTCCATGAGCAGTTCTTC
TRBV9	NA	TRBJ1-3	NA	CASQFFGPGNTIYF	TGTGCCTCCCAATTTTTCGGGCCGGGAAACACCATATATTTT
TRBV6-4	TRBD1	TRBJ2-1	NA	CACRAGTGGYNEQFF	TGTGCCTGCCGGGCCGGGACAGGGGGCTACAATGAGCAGTTCTTC
TRBV7-2	TRBD1	TRBJ2-4	NA	CASSLNRDRAGSIQYF	TGTGCCAGCAGCCTCAACAGGGACAGGGCTGGGAGCATTCAGTACTTC
TRBV30	NA	TRBJ1-4	few	CAWTPGSRVNEKLFF	TGTGCCTGGACCCCAGGATCCAGGGTCAATGAAAAACTGTTTTTT
TRBV20-1	NA	TRBJ2-1	NA	CSASRPNEQFF	TGCAGTGCTAGTCGCCCAAATGAGCAGTTCTTC
TRBV28	TRBD2	TRBJ2-3	once	CASISGGSPPDTQYF	TGTGCCAGTATTAGCGGGGGCTCTCCCCCAGATACGCAGTATTTT
TRBV5-1	NA	TRBJ1-1	NA	CASSRLAGGFAEAFF	TGCGCCAGCAGCCGACTCGCTGGTGGGTTCGCTGAAGCTTTCTTT
TRBV7-3	NA	TRBJ2-2	once	CASSLLGTANTGELFF	TGTGCCAGCAGCTTACTCGGGACTGCGAACACCGGGGAGCTGTTTTTT
TRBV4-2	TRBD2	TRBJ2-1	NA	CASSLRPPREGYNEQFF	TGTGCCAGCAGCCTCAGGCCCCCGCGGGAGGGATACAATGAGCAGTTCTTC
TRBV5-1	NA	TRBJ2-7	NA	CASSPERGEQYF	TGCGCCAGCAGCCCAGAGAGGGGCGAGCAGTACTTC
TRBV18	NA	TRBJ1-1	once	CASSPAAMNTEAFF	TGTGCCAGCTCACCAGCAGCTATGAACACTGAAGCTTTCTTT
TRBV6-1	NA	TRBJ2-7	NA	CASSSRSSYEQYF	TGTGCCAGCAGCTCCAGGAGCTCCTACGAGCAGTACTTC
TRBV18	NA	TRBJ2-1	once	CASSPSRSASYNEQFF	TGTGCCAGCTCACCATCGCGGAGTGCCTCCTACAATGAGCAGTTCTTC
TRBV5-1	NA	TRBJ2-2	NA	CASSFDSGNTGELFF	TGCGCCAGCAGCTTCGATAGCGGGAACACCGGGGAGCTGTTTTTT
TRBV10-3	NA	TRBJ2-2	NA	CAISEPGDTGELFF	TGTGCCATCAGCGAACCAGGGGACACCGGGGAGCTGTTTTTT
TRBV27	NA	TRBJ1-5	NA	CASSLKPPGGSNQPQHF	TGTGCCAGCAGTTTAAAGCCTCCCGGGGGGAGCAATCAGCCCCAGCATTTT
TRBV5-1	NA	TRBJ2-2	NA	CASSLGPPGYPGELFF	TGCGCCAGCAGCTTGGGGCCGCCAGGGTATCCCGGGGAGCTGTTTTTT
TRBV19	NA	TRBJ1-1	once	CASSTTPRDMNTEAFF	TGTGCCAGTAGTACGACCCCCAGGGACATGAACACTGAAGCTTTCTTT
TRBV27	NA	TRBJ2-1	NA	CASSLSNSASSYNEQFF	TGTGCCAGCAGTTTGTCGAATAGCGCTAGCTCCTACAATGAGCAGTTCTTC
TRBV11-2	TRBD1	TRBJ1-1	NA	CASSKGQGGRTEAFF	TGTGCCAGCAGCAAAGGACAGGGGGGGAGGACTGAAGCTTTCTTT
TRBV6-5	NA	TRBJ2-7	NA	CASSPRQGGNEQYF	TGTGCCAGCAGTCCACGGCAGGGGGGGAACGAGCAGTACTTC
TRBV10-3	NA	TRBJ2-5	NA	CAISESRETQYF	TGTGCCATCAGTGAGTCGCGAGAGACCCAGTACTTC
TRBV5-6	NA	TRBJ2-1	NA	CASSPMGWENTYNEQFF	TGTGCCAGCAGCCCTATGGGGTGGGAGAATACCTACAATGAGCAGTTCTTC
TRBV2	NA	TRBJ2-5	NA	CASGGQGAETQYF	TGTGCCAGCGGGGGGCAGGGCGCGGAGACCCAGTACTTC
TRBV6-1	NA	TRBJ1-1	NA	CASSNNRARTAFF	TGTGCCAGCAGTAATAACAGGGCACGTACAGCTTTCTTT